The source of this T cell receptor beta chain is a study of Ad26.COV2.S vaccination and SARS-CoV-2 variants. Study in general: Ad26.COV2.S given intramuscularly, once or twice 56 days apart.

The data were produced by immunoSEQ multiplex PCR, yet TCRdb's version contains in-frame clones alone and is incomplete. The repertoire consists of under 300,000 clones, with roughly 85% occurring once and the leading ten covering roughly 3%. Treatment noted: over 15 received Ad26.COV2.S at low or high dose, single or two shots; five or six received placebo; per-sample allocation not given. Sampling was done on day 63 after the first vaccine or placebo injection. The CDR3 has 17 amino acids. Germline trimming cut 2 bases from V and 9 bases from J; bases unmatched to any gene: 15. Germline CDR1 SGHTA, CDR2 FQGNSA.

This chain connects TRBV7-2 to TRBJ2-3; 9 bases match TRBD2. This receptor was taken from a person between 18 and 60 years old who received the Ad26.COV2.S COVID-19 vaccine or a placebo. The sample in question was peripheral blood, obtained in a trial of Ad26.COV2.S vaccine versus placebo. The CDR3 loop reads CASSLSVASGIQGTQYF. The DNA for the CDR3 is TGTGCCAGCAGCTTAAGTGTGGCTAGCGGGATACAGGGGACGCAGTATTTT.